The present TCR beta chain was sequenced within a study of T cell repertoires in cytomegalovirus infection. This clonotype was detected only a few times. What it binds is unknown. TCRdb analysed the reads with MiXCR anew, one entry per CDR3 protein. The sample holds around 43,000 distinct CDR3 sequences, roughly 20% seen once. The CDR3 has 15 amino acids. Deletions cut 5 bases from V and 0 bases from J, with 14 bases between. Germline values: CDR1 SQVTM, CDR2 ANQGSEA. This receptor was identified in a human donor in good health (CMV status not recorded). Some clones in this sample may be carry-over from other donors' samples. The rearrangement links TRBV29-1 to TRBJ2-1; D may be TRBD2 (6 bases). The sample taken for sequencing was PBMCs, sequenced either directly or after in vitro stimulation (not recorded which). The CDR3 nucleotides are TGCAGCGTTTTGGGCGGGGCGAGCTCCTACAATGAGCAGTTCTTC. This encodes CSVLGGASSYNEQFF.